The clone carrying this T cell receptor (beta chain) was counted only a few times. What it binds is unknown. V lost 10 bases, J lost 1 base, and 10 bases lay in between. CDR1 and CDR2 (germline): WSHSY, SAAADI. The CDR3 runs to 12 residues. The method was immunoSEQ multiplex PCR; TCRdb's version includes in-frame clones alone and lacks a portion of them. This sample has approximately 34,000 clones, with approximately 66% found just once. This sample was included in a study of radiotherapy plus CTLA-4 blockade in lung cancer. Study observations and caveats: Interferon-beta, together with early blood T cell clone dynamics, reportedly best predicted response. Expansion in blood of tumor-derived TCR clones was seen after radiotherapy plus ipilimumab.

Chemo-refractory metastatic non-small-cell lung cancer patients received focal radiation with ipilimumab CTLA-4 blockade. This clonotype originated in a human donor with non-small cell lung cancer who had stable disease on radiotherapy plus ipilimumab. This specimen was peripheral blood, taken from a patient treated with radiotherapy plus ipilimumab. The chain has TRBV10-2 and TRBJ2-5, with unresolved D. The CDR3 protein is CAIGMGQETQYF. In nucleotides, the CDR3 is TGCGCCATCGGAATGGGCCAAGAGACCCAGTACTTC.